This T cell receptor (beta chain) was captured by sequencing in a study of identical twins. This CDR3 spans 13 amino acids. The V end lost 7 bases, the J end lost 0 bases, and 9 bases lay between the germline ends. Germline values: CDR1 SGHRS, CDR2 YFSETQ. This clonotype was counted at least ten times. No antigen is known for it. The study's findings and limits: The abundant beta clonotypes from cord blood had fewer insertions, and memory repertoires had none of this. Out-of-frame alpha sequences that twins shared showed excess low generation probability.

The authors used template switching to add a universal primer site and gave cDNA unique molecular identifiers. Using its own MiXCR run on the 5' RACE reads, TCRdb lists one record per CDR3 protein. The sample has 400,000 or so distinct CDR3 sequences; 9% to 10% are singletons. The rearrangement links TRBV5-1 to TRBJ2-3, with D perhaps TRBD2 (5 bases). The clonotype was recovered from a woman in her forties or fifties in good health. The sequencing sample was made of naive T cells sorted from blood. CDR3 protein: CASGSSSTDTQYF. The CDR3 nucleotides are TGCGCCAGCGGGAGTTCGAGCACAGATACGCAGTATTTT.